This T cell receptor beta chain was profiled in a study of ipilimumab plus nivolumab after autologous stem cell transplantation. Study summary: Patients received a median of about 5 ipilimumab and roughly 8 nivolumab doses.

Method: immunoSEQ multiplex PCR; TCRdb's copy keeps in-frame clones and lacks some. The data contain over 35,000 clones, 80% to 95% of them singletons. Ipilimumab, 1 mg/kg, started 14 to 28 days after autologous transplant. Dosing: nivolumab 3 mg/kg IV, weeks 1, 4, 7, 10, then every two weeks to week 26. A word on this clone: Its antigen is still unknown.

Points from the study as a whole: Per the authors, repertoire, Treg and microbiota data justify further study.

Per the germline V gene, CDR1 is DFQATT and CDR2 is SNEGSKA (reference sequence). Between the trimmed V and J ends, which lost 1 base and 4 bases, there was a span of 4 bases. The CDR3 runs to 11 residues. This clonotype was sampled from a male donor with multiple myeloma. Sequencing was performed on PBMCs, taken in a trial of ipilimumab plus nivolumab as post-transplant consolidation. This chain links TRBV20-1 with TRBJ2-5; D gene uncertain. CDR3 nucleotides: TGCAGTGCTAGAGTCGGAGAGACCCAGTACTTC. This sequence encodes CSARVGETQYF.